This T cell receptor beta chain was captured in a study of blood T cell repertoires in COVID-19. With 6 bases removed from V and 6 bases from J, the gap between germline ends came to 17 bases. Germline CDR1 is MDHEN and CDR2 is SYDVKM. There are 14 residues in the CDR3. Profiled with immunoSEQ multiplex PCR; TCRdb holds only in-frame clones, not every one. The sample consists of roughly 160,000 clones, around four fifths of them appearing once. This clone was seen more than once but under ten times. This chain connects TRBV28 to TRBJ1-1, with a tentative D call TRBD1 (5 bases). The sequencing input was peripheral blood. The clonotype comes from a woman in her sixties or seventies who had recovered from COVID-19. The CDR3 DNA is TGTGCCAGCAGACCAACCGGGACTTTAGCTGAAGCTTTCTTT. This encodes CASRPTGTLAEAFF.